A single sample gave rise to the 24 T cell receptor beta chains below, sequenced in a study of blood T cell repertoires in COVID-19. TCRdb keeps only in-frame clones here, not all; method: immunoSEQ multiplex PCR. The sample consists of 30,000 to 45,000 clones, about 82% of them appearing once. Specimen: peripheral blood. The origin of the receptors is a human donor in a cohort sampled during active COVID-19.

CDR3 coding DNA: TGTGCCAGCAGCGTAGGGCAGGGGTATGCTGAAGCTTTCTTT. It is translated as CASSVGQGYAEAFF. V usage is TRBV9 and J usage is TRBJ1-1, with D possibly matching TRBD1 (6 bases). The CDR3 contains 14 residues. Germline CDR1 SGDLS, CDR2 YYNGEE. V dropped 0 bases and J dropped 6 bases, with 12 bases sitting between them.

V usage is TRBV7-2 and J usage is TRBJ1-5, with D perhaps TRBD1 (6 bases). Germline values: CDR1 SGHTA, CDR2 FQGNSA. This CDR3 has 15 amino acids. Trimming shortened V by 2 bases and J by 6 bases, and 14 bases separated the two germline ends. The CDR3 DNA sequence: TGTGCCAGCAGCTTATCAATACAGGGTGGTCAGCCCCAGCATTTT. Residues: CASSLSIQGGQPQHF.

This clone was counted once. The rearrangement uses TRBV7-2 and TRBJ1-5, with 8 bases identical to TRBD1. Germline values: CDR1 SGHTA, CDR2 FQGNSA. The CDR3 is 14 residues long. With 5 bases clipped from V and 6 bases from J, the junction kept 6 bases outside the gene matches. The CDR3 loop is CASSAGQGVQPQHF. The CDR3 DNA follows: TGTGCCAGCAGCGCAGGACAGGGTGTTCAGCCCCAGCATTTT.

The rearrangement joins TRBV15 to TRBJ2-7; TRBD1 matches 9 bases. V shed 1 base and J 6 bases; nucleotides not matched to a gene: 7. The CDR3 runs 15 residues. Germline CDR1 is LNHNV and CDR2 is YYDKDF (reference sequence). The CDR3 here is CATSRARDRVGEQYF. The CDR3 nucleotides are TGTGCCACCAGCAGAGCCCGGGACAGGGTAGGCGAGCAGTACTTC.

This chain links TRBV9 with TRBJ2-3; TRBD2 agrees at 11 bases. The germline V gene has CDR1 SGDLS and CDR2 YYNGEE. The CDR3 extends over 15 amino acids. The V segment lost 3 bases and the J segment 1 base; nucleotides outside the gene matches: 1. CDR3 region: CASSAGLAGTDTQYF. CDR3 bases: TGTGCCAGCAGCGCGGGACTAGCGGGCACAGATACGCAGTATTTT.

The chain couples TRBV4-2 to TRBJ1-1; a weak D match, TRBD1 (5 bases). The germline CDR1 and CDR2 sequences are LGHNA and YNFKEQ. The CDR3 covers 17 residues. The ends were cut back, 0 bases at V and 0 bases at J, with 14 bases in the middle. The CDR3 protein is CASSQDMGGRVNTEAFF. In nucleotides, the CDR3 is TGTGCCAGCAGCCAAGATATGGGGGGTAGGGTGAACACTGAAGCTTTCTTT.

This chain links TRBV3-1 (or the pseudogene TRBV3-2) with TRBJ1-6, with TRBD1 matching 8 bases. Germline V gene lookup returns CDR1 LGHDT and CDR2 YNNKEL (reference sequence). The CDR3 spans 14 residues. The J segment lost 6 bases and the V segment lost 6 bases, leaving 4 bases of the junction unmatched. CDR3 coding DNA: TGTGCCAGCAGTCGCGACAGGGGTAATTCACCCCTCCACTTT. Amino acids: CASSRDRGNSPLHF.

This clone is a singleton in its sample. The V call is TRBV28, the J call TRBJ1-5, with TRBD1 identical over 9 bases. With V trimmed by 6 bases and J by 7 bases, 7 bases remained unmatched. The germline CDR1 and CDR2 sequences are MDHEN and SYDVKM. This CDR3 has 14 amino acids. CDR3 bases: TGTGCCAGCAGGTACAGGGGGCCAGGCCAGCCCCAGCATTTT. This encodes CASRYRGPGQPQHF.

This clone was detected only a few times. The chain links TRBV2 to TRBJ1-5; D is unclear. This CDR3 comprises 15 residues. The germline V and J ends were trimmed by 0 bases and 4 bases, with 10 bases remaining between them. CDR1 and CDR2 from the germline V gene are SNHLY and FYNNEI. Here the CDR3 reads CASSEAVTGNQPQHF. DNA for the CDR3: TGTGCCAGCAGTGAAGCGGTGACGGGAAATCAGCCCCAGCATTTT.

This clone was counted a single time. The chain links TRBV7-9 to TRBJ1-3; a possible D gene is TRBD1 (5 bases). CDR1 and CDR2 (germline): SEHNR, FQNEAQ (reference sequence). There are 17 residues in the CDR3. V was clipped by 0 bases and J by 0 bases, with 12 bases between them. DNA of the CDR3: TGTGCCAGCAGCTTAGCGCGGGACGTTCTCTCTGGAAACACCATATATTTT. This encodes CASSLARDVLSGNTIYF.

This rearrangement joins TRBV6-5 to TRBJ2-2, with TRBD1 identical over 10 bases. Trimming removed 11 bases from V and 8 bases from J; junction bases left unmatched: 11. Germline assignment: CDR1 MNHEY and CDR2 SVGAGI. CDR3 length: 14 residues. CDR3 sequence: CAGGDRGVAGELFF. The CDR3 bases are TGTGCCGGAGGGGACAGGGGAGTAGCGGGGGAGCTGTTTTTT.

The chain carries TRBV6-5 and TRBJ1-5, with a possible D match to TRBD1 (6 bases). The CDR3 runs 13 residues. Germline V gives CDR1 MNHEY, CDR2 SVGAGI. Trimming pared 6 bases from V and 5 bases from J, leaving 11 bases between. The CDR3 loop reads CASRANRDQPQHF. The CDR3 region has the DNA TGTGCCAGCAGGGCTAACAGGGATCAGCCCCAGCATTTT.

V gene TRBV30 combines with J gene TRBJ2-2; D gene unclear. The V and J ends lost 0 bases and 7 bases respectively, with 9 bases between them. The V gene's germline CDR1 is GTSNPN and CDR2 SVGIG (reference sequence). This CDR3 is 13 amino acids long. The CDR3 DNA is TGTGCCTGGAGTGTACTGCAGGTCGGGGAGCTGTTTTTT. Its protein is CAWSVLQVGELFF.

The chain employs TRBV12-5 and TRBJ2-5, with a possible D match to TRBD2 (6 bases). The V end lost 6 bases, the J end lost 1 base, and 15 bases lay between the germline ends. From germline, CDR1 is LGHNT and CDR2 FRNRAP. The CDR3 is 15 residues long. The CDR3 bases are TGTGCTAGTGGGAAGGGACTCAACCCCCAAGAGACCCAGTACTTC. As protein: CASGKGLNPQETQYF.

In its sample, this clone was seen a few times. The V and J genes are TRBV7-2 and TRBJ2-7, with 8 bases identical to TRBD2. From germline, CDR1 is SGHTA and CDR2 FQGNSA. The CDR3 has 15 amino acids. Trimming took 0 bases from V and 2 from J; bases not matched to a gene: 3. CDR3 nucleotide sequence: TGTGCCAGCAGCTTAGCGGTCGGGGGGGCCTACGAGCAGTACTTC. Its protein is CASSLAVGGAYEQYF.

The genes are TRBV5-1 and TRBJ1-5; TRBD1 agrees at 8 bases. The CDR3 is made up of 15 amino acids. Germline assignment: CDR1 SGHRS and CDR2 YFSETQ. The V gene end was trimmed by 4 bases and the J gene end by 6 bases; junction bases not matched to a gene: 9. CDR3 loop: CASSKTGAEGQPQHF. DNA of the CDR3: TGCGCCAGCAGCAAGACAGGGGCGGAAGGTCAGCCCCAGCATTTT.

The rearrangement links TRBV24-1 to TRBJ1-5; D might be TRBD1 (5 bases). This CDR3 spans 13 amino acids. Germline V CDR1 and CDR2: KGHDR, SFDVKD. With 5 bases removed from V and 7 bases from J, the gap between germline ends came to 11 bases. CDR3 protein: CATSGGGGQPQHF. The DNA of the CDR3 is TGTGCCACCAGTGGCGGGGGAGGGCAGCCCCAGCATTTT.

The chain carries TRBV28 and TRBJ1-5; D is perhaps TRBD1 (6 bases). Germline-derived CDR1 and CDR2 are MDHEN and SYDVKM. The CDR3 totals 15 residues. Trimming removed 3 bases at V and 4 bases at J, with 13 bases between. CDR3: CASSLGAERNQPQHF. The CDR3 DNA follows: TGTGCCAGCAGTTTGGGGGCAGAACGAAATCAGCCCCAGCATTTT.

CDR3: CASSERGPAGYNEQFF. Written as DNA, the CDR3 is TGTGCCAGCAGTGAAAGGGGCCCGGCCGGTTACAATGAGCAGTTCTTC. V is TRBV6-1 and J is TRBJ2-1; D might be TRBD1 (5 bases). Germline CDR1 MNHNS, CDR2 SASEGT. The CDR3 is made up of 16 amino acids. The ends were cut back, 2 bases at V and 4 bases at J, with 15 bases in the middle.

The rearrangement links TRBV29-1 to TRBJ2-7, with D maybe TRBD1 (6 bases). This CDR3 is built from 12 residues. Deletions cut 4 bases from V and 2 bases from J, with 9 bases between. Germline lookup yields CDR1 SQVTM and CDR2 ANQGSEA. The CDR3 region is CSVGQEPYEQYF. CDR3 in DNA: TGCAGCGTTGGACAGGAACCCTACGAGCAGTACTTC.

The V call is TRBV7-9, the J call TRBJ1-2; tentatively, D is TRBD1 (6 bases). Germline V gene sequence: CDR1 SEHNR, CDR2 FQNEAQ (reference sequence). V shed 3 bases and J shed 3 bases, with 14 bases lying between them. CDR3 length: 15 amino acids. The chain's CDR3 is CASSFSATGDYGYTF. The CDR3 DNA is TGTGCCAGCAGCTTCTCGGCGACAGGAGACTATGGCTACACCTTC.

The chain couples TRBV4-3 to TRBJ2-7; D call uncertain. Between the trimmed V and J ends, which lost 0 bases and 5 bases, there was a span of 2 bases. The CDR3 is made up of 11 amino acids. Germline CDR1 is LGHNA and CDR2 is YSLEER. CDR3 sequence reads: CASSQDNEQYF. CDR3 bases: TGCGCCAGCAGCCAAGATAACGAGCAGTACTTC.

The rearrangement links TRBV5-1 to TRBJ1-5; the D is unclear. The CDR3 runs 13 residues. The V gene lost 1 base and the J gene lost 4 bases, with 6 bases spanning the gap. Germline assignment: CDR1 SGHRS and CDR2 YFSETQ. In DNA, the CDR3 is TGCGCCAGCAGCTTGCAAGCGAATCAGCCCCAGCATTTT. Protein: CASSLQANQPQHF.

CDR3 bases: TGTGCCAGCACCCCGGGACAGGGTTATTACGAGCAGTACTTC. This translates into CASTPGQGYYEQYF. The chain couples TRBV6-5 to TRBJ2-7, with 9 nucleotides matching TRBD1. Germline values: CDR1 MNHEY, CDR2 SVGAGI. The CDR3 is 14 amino acids. The J segment lost 4 bases and the V segment lost 7 bases, leaving 8 bases of the junction unmatched.